This passage covers 21 T cell receptor beta chains from one sample sequenced in a study of blood T cell repertoires in COVID-19. TCRdb keeps only in-frame clones here, not all; method: immunoSEQ multiplex PCR. The top ten clones hold about 2.5% of a sample with under 200,000 clones, around 90% of them seen once. The specimen sequenced was peripheral blood. The receptors were gathered from a man younger than 35 with acute or convalescent COVID-19.

CDR3 bases: TGCGCCAGCAGCCCCGGGACAGGGGAAAGATGGCAGTTCTTC. Protein sequence: CASSPGTGERWQFF. The chain joins TRBV5-1 to TRBJ2-1, with 10 bases aligning to TRBD1. CDR3 length: 14 residues. V trimming: 4 bases; J trimming: 12 bases; junction bases outside the gene matches: 10. CDR1 and CDR2 (germline): SGHRS, YFSETQ.

The V gene is TRBV11-2, the J gene TRBJ2-1; a weak D match, TRBD1 (5 bases). The V end lost 1 base, the J end lost 4 bases, and 11 bases lay between the germline ends. The CDR3 sequence is 15 residues long. CDR1 is SGHAT and CDR2 is FQNNGV in the germline V gene. DNA of the CDR3: TGTGCCAGCAGCTTAGGGGGCTCGCGGTACAATGAGCAGTTCTTC. Protein product: CASSLGGSRYNEQFF.

CDR3 region: CASTQDRGTGELFF. The CDR3 DNA sequence: TGTGCCAGCACCCAGGACAGGGGGACCGGGGAGCTGTTTTTT. The chain recombines TRBV6-5 with TRBJ2-2; TRBD1 matches 10 bases. The V and J ends lost 7 bases and 5 bases, in that order; junction bases with no gene match: 4. Looked up from germline, CDR1 is MNHEY and CDR2 is SVGAGI. This CDR3 contains 14 residues.

CDR3 sequence reads: CATSGTANQPQHF. As DNA, the CDR3 is TGTGCCACCAGCGGGACAGCAAATCAGCCCCAGCATTTT. The chain links TRBV24-1 to TRBJ1-5; 7 bases agree with TRBD1. CDR3 size: 13 residues. The V and J ends lost 7 bases and 4 bases, in that order; junction bases with no gene match: 3. From germline, CDR1 is KGHDR and CDR2 SFDVKD.

This clone was counted once. The gene calls are TRBV27 and TRBJ1-1, with D tentatively TRBD1 (6 bases). This CDR3 has 13 amino acids. Germline V CDR1 and CDR2: MNHEY, SMNVEV (reference sequence). Trimming took 6 bases from V and 0 from J, leaving 8 bases between them. The DNA for the CDR3 is TGTGCCAGCAGACAGGGTGTGAACACTGAAGCTTTCTTT. This translates into CASRQGVNTEAFF.

V gene TRBV9 combines with J gene TRBJ2-7; the match to TRBD2 covers 9 bases. The CDR3 consists of 14 residues. Germline CDR1 and CDR2: SGDLS and YYNGEE. The V and J ends lost 4 bases and 2 bases, in that order; junction bases with no gene match: 4. In DNA form, the CDR3 reads TGTGCCAGCAGCCAGAGCGGGAGGCCCTACGAGCAGTACTTC. The encoded protein is CASSQSGRPYEQYF.

This chain connects TRBV7-2 to TRBJ1-6, with 7 bases aligning to TRBD1. The V segment lost 2 bases and the J segment 9 bases; nucleotides outside the gene matches: 7. Germline V gives CDR1 SGHTA, CDR2 FQGNSA. This CDR3 region has 15 residues. CDR3 protein: CASSLMRQGGSPLHF. CDR3 DNA sequence: TGTGCCAGCAGCTTAATGAGACAGGGAGGTTCACCCCTCCACTTT. The full variable domain, its missing parts supplied by reference TRBV7-2 and TRBJ1-6, is GAGVSQSPSNKVTEKGKDVELRCDPISGHTALYWYRQSLGQGLEFLIYFQGNSAPDKSGLPSDRFSAERTGGSVSTLTIQRTQQEDSAVYLCASSLMRQGGSPLHFGNGTRLTVT.

This chain joins TRBV7-9 and TRBJ1-3, with D uncertain. The V end was cut by 5 bases, the J end by 0 bases, with 11 bases between. This CDR3 has 15 amino acids. CDR1 is SEHNR and CDR2 is FQNEAQ in the germline V gene (reference sequence). The DNA of the CDR3 is TGTGCCAGCAGCGAACGGGGAAACTCTGGAAACACCATATATTTT. It is translated as CASSERGNSGNTIYF.

Only one count was recorded for this clone. The chain employs TRBV5-1 and TRBJ2-7; 7 bases line up with TRBD2. CDR1 SGHRS and CDR2 YFSETQ come from the germline V gene. The CDR3 is made up of 16 amino acids. J lost 1 base, V lost 0 bases, and 7 bases had no gene match. The CDR3 protein is CASSLEWGGLSYEQYF. The CDR3 region has the DNA TGCGCCAGCAGCTTGGAATGGGGGGGTTTATCCTACGAGCAGTACTTC.

This clone was seen only once. The chain carries TRBV27 and TRBJ1-2; TRBD1 is a possible D gene (5 bases). The CDR3 length is 13 residues. Deletions cut 6 bases from V and 4 bases from J, with 12 bases between. Per the germline V gene, CDR1 is MNHEY and CDR2 is SMNVEV (reference sequence). CDR3 residues: CASSRDLSYGYTF. CDR3 sequence (DNA): TGTGCCAGCAGCAGGGATCTAAGCTATGGCTACACCTTC.

The chain is built from TRBV18 and TRBJ2-6, with D possibly TRBD1 on 6 matching bases. CDR3 length: 17 amino acids. The V end was cut by 4 bases, the J end by 2 bases, with 15 bases between. Germline V lookup: CDR1 KGHSH, CDR2 LQKENI. The CDR3, as DNA: TGTGCCAGCTCACTTCTACAGGGACCGGCTGGGGCCAACGTCCTGACTTTC. Amino acid sequence: CASSLLQGPAGANVLTF. The variable domain in full, with the rest retrieved from reference TRBV18 and TRBJ2-6, is NAGVMQNPRHLVRRRGQEARLRCSPMKGHSHVYWYRQLPEEGLKFMVYLQKENIIDESGMPKERFSAEFPKEGPSILRIQQVVRGDSAAYFCASSLLQGPAGANVLTFGAGSRLTVL.

The chain carries TRBV27 and TRBJ1-6; 7 bases align to TRBD1. The V segment lost 3 bases and the J segment 4 bases; nucleotides outside the gene matches: 3. This CDR3 comprises 15 residues. Germline V lookup: CDR1 MNHEY, CDR2 SMNVEV (reference sequence). CDR3 DNA: TGTGCCAGCAGTTTGGACAGGAGGTATAATTCACCCCTCCACTTT. Translating it yields CASSLDRRYNSPLHF.

The rearrangement links TRBV6-1 to TRBJ2-7; TRBD1 matches at 10 bases. CDR1 and CDR2 (germline): MNHNS, SASEGT. CDR3 length: 14 residues. V shed 3 bases, J shed 6 bases, and the junction held 5 bases outside the gene matches. The CDR3 DNA reads TGTGCCAGCAGTGAGAGGGGACAGGGGACCGAGCAGTACTTC. As protein: CASSERGQGTEQYF.

The V gene is TRBV23-1, the J gene TRBJ2-2, with D perhaps TRBD2 (5 bases). Being an ORF, TRBV23-1 has a function that is uncertain. The germline V and J ends were trimmed by 2 bases and 0 bases, with 13 bases remaining between them. The CDR3 covers 17 residues. CDR3 residues: CASSQRLEGPNTGELFF. DNA of the CDR3: TGCGCCAGCAGTCAACGCCTTGAGGGCCCGAACACCGGGGAGCTGTTTTTT.

J is TRBJ2-2 and V is TRBV5-1; no reliable D call. V was trimmed by 6 bases and J by 1 base, leaving 7 bases between them. CDR3 length equals 13 residues. Germline CDR1 is SGHRS and CDR2 is YFSETQ. CDR3 sequence (DNA): TGCGCCAGCAAGCTCGAGAACACCGGGGAGCTGTTTTTT. It yields the protein CASKLENTGELFF.

This clone was recorded only once. This sequence joins TRBV19 and TRBJ1-5, with 8 nucleotides matching TRBD1. The V gene's germline CDR1 is LNHDA and CDR2 SQIVND (reference sequence). This CDR3 contains 14 residues. Trimming at V came to 7 bases and at J to 5 bases, leaving 7 bases not matched to a gene. CDR3 region: CASIPGQGDQPQHF. The CDR3 DNA is TGTGCCAGTATCCCCGGACAGGGAGATCAGCCCCAGCATTTT.

This rearrangement joins TRBV29-1 to TRBJ2-7; 9 bases align to TRBD2. J lost 2 bases, V lost 3 bases, and 5 bases had no gene match. The germline V gene has CDR1 SQVTM and CDR2 ANQGSEA. CDR3 length: 14 residues. The DNA for the CDR3 is TGCAGCGTTGAGGGCGGGAGGGCACCCTACGAGCAGTACTTC. It codes for CSVEGGRAPYEQYF.

This chain joins TRBV24-1 and TRBJ2-1; 10 bases match TRBD1. The CDR3 is made up of 17 amino acids. V shed 3 bases, J shed 4 bases, and the junction held 8 bases outside the gene matches. Germline V gene data show CDR1 as KGHDR and CDR2 as SFDVKD. The CDR3 region is CATSDPTPGQGYNEQFF. The CDR3 DNA reads TGTGCCACCAGTGATCCCACTCCGGGACAGGGGTACAATGAGCAGTTCTTC.

This sequence joins TRBV15 and TRBJ2-1; 7 bases are shared with TRBD2. Germline-derived CDR1 and CDR2 are LNHNV and YYDKDF (reference sequence). CDR3 length: 17 amino acids. J lost 2 bases, V lost 0 bases, and 7 bases had no gene match. Here the CDR3 reads CATSREQAGHAYNEQFF. CDR3 in DNA: TGTGCCACCAGCAGAGAACAAGCGGGGCATGCCTACAATGAGCAGTTCTTC.

The chain recombines TRBV6-5 with TRBJ2-1, with TRBD1 identical over 7 bases. Germline CDR1 MNHEY, CDR2 SVGAGI. Germline trimming cut 4 bases from V and 6 bases from J; bases unmatched to any gene: 9. This CDR3 comprises 15 residues. This CDR3 reads CASSLTQTGVNEQFF. DNA of the CDR3: TGTGCCAGCAGTTTAACTCAAACAGGGGTCAATGAGCAGTTCTTC.

The chain is built from TRBV18 and TRBJ2-2; 7 nucleotides agree with TRBD2. The germline gives CDR1 KGHSH, CDR2 LQKENI. Unmatched junction bases numbered 8, after V lost 3 bases and J lost 4 bases. CDR3 length: 16 amino acids. The CDR3 nucleotides read TGTGCCAGCTCACCCTCCTGGGGGGGTTTCACCGGGGAGCTGTTTTTT. Protein product: CASSPSWGGFTGELFF.